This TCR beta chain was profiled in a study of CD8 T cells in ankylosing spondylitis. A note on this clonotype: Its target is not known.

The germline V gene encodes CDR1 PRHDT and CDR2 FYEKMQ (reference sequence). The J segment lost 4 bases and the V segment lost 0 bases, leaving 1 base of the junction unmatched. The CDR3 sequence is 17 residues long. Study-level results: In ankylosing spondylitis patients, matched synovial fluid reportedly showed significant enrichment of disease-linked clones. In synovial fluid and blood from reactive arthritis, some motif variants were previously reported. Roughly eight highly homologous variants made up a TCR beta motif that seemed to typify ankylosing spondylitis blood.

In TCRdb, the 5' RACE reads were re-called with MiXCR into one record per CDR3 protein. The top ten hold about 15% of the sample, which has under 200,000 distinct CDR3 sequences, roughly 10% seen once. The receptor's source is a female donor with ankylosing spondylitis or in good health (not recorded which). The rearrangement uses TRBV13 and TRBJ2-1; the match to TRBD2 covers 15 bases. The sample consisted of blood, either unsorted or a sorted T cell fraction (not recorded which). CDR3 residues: CASSLGGLAGGYNEQFF. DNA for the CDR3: TGTGCCAGCAGCTTAGGGGGACTAGCGGGAGGATACAATGAGCAGTTCTTC.